One and the same sample provided the 14 T cell receptor beta chains below, sequenced in a study of control samples from healthy donors and cancer patients (dated by TCRdb to the early 2020s). The library was built by means of the immunoSEQ multiplex PCR assay. TCRdb took this table from immuneACCESS and kept in-frame rearrangements with V and J called. Such tables lack part of the clones; where checked against another copy, unresolved V genes explain under half of the gap, and the rest is unexplained. In this sample the table shows 70,000 to 100,000 clones, around 90% of which occur a single time. 7.5% to 8% of the sample goes to the ten largest clones. Sequencing input: blood. Source of these receptors: an older woman in good health.

V and J are TRBV27 and TRBJ1-4; possible D gene TRBD1, 5 bases. This CDR3 has 13 amino acids. CDR1 and CDR2 from the germline V gene are MNHEY and SMNVEV (reference sequence). V shed 2 bases and J shed 10 bases, with 11 bases lying between them. The CDR3 bases are TGTGCCAGCAGTTTAGGTGGGGGGGGAAAACTGTTTTTT. It codes for CASSLGGGGKLFF.

The rearrangement links TRBV7-9 to TRBJ2-1, with a weak D call TRBD1 (5 bases). Germline-derived CDR1 and CDR2 are SEHNR and FQNEAQ (reference sequence). The CDR3 totals 13 residues. V was shortened by 8 bases and J by 0 bases, with 8 bases between the two germline ends. The CDR3 reads CASGASSYNEQFF. The CDR3 DNA is TGTGCCAGCGGGGCCAGCTCCTACAATGAGCAGTTCTTC.

The V and J genes are TRBV7-3 and TRBJ1-1; tentative D call: TRBD1 (5 bases). This CDR3 region has 14 residues. V lost 5 bases, J lost 3 bases, and 13 bases lay in between. Germline CDR1 reads SGHTA; CDR2 reads FQGTGA. Here the CDR3 DNA reads TGTGCCAGCAGCCTGACAGCGGGGGACACTGAAGCTTTCTTT. Protein product: CASSLTAGDTEAFF.

This chain connects TRBV5-1 to TRBJ2-5; maybe TRBD1 (5 bases). V was pared by 1 base and J by 4 bases, with 8 bases between. The CDR3 consists of 13 residues. Germline CDR1 is SGHRS and CDR2 is YFSETQ. The CDR3 loop reads CASSLSGIETQYF. CDR3 DNA: TGCGCCAGCAGCTTGTCAGGGATAGAGACCCAGTACTTC.

The V gene is TRBV5-1, the J gene TRBJ1-1, with 8 bases that match TRBD1. There are 14 residues in the CDR3. In germline, CDR1 is SGHRS, CDR2 YFSETQ. With V trimmed by 2 bases and J by 3 bases, 3 bases remained unmatched. CDR3: CASSFYRGDTEAFF. Here the CDR3 DNA reads TGCGCCAGCAGCTTCTACAGGGGGGACACTGAAGCTTTCTTT.

The chain recombines TRBV28 with TRBJ1-2; perhaps TRBD1 as D (5 bases). The germline gives CDR1 MDHEN, CDR2 SYDVKM. Trimming took 4 bases from V and 3 from J, leaving 9 bases between them. The CDR3 is 13 residues long. The CDR3 sequence is CASSSGTYYGYTF. The CDR3 DNA reads TGTGCCAGCAGTTCCGGGACCTACTATGGCTACACCTTC.

This chain links TRBV10-3 with TRBJ1-2, with TRBD1 matching 9 bases. Unmatched junction bases numbered 5, after V lost 5 bases and J lost 1 base. The CDR3 extends over 15 amino acids. Germline V gives CDR1 ENHRY, CDR2 SYGVKD. The CDR3 DNA reads TGTGCCATCAGTAAACAGGGGGCGGGTAACTATGGCTACACCTTC. Translating gives CAISKQGAGNYGYTF.

The CDR3 region has the DNA TGTGCCAGTAGTTGGGACGGATCCTACGAGCAGTACTTC. This encodes CASSWDGSYEQYF. This chain joins TRBV19 and TRBJ2-7; D may match TRBD1 or TRBD2 (5 bases each). V lost 5 bases to trimming and J lost 1 base, with 9 bases between them. The CDR3 contains 13 residues. Germline V gene sequence: CDR1 LNHDA, CDR2 SQIVND (reference sequence).

This chain links TRBV27 with TRBJ1-1; a weak D match, TRBD1 (5 bases). This CDR3 is built from 15 residues. Germline V gene sequence: CDR1 MNHEY, CDR2 SMNVEV (reference sequence). V was shortened by 2 bases and J by 4 bases, with 14 bases between the two germline ends. CDR3 in DNA: TGTGCCAGCAGTTTAGACAGACCGGGGGGCACTGAAGCTTTCTTT. Protein sequence: CASSLDRPGGTEAFF.

V is TRBV7-8 and J is TRBJ1-1; 8 bases match TRBD1. With V trimmed by 4 bases and J by 6 bases, 1 base remained unmatched. Germline-derived CDR1 and CDR2 are SGHVS and FQNEAQ. This CDR3 is built from 12 residues. CDR3 amino acids: CASSSTGAEAFF. The CDR3 nucleotides are TGTGCCAGCAGCTCGACAGGGGCTGAAGCTTTCTTT. Combining the CDR3 with reference TRBV7-8 and TRBJ1-1 gives the whole variable domain GAGVSQSPRYKVAKRGQDVALRCDPISGHVSLFWYQQALGQGPEFLTYFQNEAQLDKSGLPSDRFFAERPEGSVSTLKIQRTQQEDSAVYLCASSSTGAEAFFGQGTRLTVV.

CDR3 amino acids: CASSLGRGAYEQYF. The CDR3 bases are TGTGCCAGCAGTCTGGGTCGGGGAGCCTACGAGCAGTACTTC. The chain carries TRBV4-2 and TRBJ2-7; tentatively, D is TRBD2 (5 bases). The CDR3 is 14 residues long. Germline lookup yields CDR1 LGHNA and CDR2 YNFKEQ. V gave up 6 bases and J gave up 2 bases, with 14 bases separating them.

This chain uses TRBV9 with TRBJ2-2; 7 bases map to TRBD1. V lost 5 bases, J lost 8 bases, and 6 bases stayed unmatched. This CDR3 is built from 13 residues. Germline values: CDR1 SGDLS, CDR2 YYNGEE. CDR3 DNA sequence: TGTGCCAGCAGTCGACAGGGCCGAGGGGAGCTGTTTTTT. It encodes CASSRQGRGELFF.

The chain has TRBV5-1 and TRBJ2-6, with D unresolved. The CDR3 runs to 16 residues. V lost 4 bases, J lost 0 bases, and 11 bases lay in between. CDR1 and CDR2 (germline): SGHRS, YFSETQ. CDR3 sequence (DNA): TGCGCCAGCAGCCCTTTCAAGAGCTCTGGGGCCAACGTCCTGACTTTC. Translating gives CASSPFKSSGANVLTF.

With regard to this clone: This CDR3 is also generated by other DNA sequences in the sample. CDR3 DNA sequence: TGTGCCAGCAGCCGCGACAGGGAGGAGGACGAGCAGTACTTC. Protein: CASSRDREEDEQYF. This rearrangement joins TRBV11-3 to TRBJ2-7; D possibly corresponds to TRBD1 (7 bases). V lost 5 bases, J lost 5 bases, and 16 bases lay in between. CDR1 SGHNT and CDR2 YENEEA come from the germline V gene. This CDR3 contains 14 residues.